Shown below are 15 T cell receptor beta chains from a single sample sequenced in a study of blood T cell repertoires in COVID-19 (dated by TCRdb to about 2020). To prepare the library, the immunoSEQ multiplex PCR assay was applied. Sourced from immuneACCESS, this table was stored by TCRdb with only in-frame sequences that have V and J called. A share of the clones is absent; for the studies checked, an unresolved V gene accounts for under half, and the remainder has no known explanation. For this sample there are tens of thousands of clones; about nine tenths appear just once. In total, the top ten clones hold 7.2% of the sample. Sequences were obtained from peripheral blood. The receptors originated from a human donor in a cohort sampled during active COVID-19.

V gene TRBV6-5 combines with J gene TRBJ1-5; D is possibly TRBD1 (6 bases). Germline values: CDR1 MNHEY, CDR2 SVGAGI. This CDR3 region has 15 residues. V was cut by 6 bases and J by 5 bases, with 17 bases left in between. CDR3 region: CASRVRWGGDQPQHF. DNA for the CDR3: TGTGCCAGCAGGGTCAGGTGGGGGGGCGATCAGCCCCAGCATTTT.

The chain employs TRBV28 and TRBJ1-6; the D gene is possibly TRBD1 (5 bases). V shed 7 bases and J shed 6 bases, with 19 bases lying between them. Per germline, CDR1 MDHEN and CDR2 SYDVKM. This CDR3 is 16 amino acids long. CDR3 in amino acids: CASTIIGQGLNSPLHF. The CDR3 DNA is TGTGCCAGCACCATTATAGGGCAGGGACTTAATTCACCCCTCCACTTT. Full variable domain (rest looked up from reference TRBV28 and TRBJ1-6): DVKVTQSSRYLVKRTGEKVFLECVQDMDHENMFWYRQDPGLGLRLIYFSYDVKMKEKGDIPEGYSVSREKKERFSLILESASTNQTSMYLCASTIIGQGLNSPLHFGNGTRLTVT.

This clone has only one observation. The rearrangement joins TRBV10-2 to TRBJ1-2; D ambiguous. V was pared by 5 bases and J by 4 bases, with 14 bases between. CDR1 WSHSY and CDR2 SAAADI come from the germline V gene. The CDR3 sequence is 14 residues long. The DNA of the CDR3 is TGCGCCAGCAGTAGGAGAGGTGATGCCTATGGCTACACCTTC. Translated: CASSRRGDAYGYTF.

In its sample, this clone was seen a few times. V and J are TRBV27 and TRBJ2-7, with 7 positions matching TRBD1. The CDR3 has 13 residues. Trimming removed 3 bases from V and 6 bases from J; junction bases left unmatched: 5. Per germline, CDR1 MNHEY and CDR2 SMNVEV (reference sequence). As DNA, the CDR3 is TGTGCCAGCAGTTTCACAGGGGCCGGCGAGCAGTACTTC. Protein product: CASSFTGAGEQYF.

The CDR3, as DNA: TGTGCCAGCAGCGGCGGCTCGACAGGGGGTGCGAATGAGCAGTTCTTC. Translation gives CASSGGSTGGANEQFF. The V and J genes are TRBV9 and TRBJ2-1, with 9 bases lining up with TRBD1. V lost 3 bases to trimming and J lost 7 bases; unmatched junction nucleotides: 11. This CDR3 comprises 16 residues. Germline V lookup: CDR1 SGDLS, CDR2 YYNGEE.

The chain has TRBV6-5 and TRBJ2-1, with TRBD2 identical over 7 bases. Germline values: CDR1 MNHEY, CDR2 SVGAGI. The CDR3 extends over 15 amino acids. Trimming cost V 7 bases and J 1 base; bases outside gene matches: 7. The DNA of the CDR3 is TGTGCCAGCAACCCCCAGCGGGGTTCCTACAATGAGCAGTTCTTC. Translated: CASNPQRGSYNEQFF.

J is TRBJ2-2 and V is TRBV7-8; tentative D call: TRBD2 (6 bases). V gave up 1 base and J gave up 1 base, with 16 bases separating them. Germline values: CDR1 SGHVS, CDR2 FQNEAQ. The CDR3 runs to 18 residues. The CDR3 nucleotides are TGTGCCAGCAGCTTAGGGTCCTGGGGGGTTGGGAACACCGGGGAGCTGTTTTTT. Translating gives CASSLGSWGVGNTGELFF.

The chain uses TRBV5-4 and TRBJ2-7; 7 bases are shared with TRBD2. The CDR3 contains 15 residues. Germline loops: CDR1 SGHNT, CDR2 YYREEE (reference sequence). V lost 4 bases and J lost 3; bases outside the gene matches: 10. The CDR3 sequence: CASSLLGEGRYEQYF. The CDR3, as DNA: TGTGCCAGCAGCCTACTAGGGGAGGGCCGCTACGAGCAGTACTTC.

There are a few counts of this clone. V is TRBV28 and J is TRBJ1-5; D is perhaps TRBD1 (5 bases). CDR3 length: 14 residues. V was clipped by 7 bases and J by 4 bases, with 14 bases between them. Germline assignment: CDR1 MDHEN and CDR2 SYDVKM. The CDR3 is CASNLGQKNQPQHF. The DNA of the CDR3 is TGTGCCAGCAACCTGGGGCAGAAGAATCAGCCCCAGCATTTT.

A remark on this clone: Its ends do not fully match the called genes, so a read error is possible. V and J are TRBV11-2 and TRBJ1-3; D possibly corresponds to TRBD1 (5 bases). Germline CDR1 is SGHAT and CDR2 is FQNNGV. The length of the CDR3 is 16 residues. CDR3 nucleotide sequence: TGTGCCAGCAGCTTCGATTGGGGGGAGACTGGGAACACCATATATTTT. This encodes CASSFDWGETGNTIYF.

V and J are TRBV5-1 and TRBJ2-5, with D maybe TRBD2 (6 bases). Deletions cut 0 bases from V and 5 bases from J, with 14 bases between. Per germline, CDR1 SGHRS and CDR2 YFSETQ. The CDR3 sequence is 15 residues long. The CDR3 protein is CASSLGRAGRETQYF. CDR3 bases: TGCGCCAGCAGCTTGGGGCGAGCAGGGAGGGAGACCCAGTACTTC.

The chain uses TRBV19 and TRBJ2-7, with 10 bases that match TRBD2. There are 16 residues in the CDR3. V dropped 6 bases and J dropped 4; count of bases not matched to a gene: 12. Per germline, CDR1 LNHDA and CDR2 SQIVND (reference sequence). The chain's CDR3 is CASSPVLAGVSYEQYF. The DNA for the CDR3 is TGTGCCAGTAGCCCGGTGCTAGCGGGAGTCTCATACGAGCAGTACTTC.

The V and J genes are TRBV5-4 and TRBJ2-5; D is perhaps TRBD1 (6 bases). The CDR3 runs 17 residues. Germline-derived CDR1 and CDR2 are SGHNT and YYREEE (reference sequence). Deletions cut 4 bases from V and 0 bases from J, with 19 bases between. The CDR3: CASSQAWGTNHQETQYF. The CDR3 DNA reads TGTGCCAGCAGCCAGGCTTGGGGGACAAACCACCAAGAGACCCAGTACTTC.

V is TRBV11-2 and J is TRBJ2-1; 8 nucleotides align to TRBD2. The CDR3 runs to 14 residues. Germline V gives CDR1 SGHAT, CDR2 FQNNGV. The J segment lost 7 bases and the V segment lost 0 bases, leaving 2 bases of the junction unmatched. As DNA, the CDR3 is TGTGCCAGCAGCTTAGAGGCTAGCGGGAATGAGCAGTTCTTC. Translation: CASSLEASGNEQFF.

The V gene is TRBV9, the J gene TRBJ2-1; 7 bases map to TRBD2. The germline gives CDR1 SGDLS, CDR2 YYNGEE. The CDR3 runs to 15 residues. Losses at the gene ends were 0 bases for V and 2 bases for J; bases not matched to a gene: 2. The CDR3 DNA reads TGTGCCAGCAGCGTAGCGGGAGGTCCCTACAATGAGCAGTTCTTC. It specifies CASSVAGGPYNEQFF.